This entry lists 28 T cell receptor beta chains sequenced from one sample in a study of T cells in Graves' hyperthyroidism and ophthalmopathy. Template material for amplifying TCR beta CDR3 regions consisted of RNA transcripts. First-round RT-PCR targeting the TCR CDR3 was performed with the HTBI primer set. TCRdb reanalysed the multiplex PCR reads using MiXCR and keeps one entry per CDR3 protein. The sample holds over 250,000 distinct CDR3 sequences, around 25% seen once. The sample taken for sequencing was blood. Source of these receptors: a middle-aged man with Graves' hyperthyroidism that later progressed to Graves' ophthalmopathy.

This clonotype was detected many times. This CDR3 reads CASSPRAGTVSSYEQYF. For the CDR3, the DNA is TGTGCCAGCTCACCGAGGGCCGGGACGGTTAGCTCCTACGAGCAGTACTTC. This chain connects TRBV18 to TRBJ2-7; D assignment may be TRBD1 or TRBD2 (5 bases each). Germline lookup yields CDR1 KGHSH and CDR2 LQKENI. The V gene lost 3 bases and the J gene lost 0 bases, with 18 bases spanning the gap. This CDR3 is built from 17 residues.

This clonotype was counted many times. The chain joins TRBV7-3 to TRBJ2-2, with 10 bases aligning to TRBD2. The ends lost 2 bases at V and 2 bases at J; junction bases unmatched: 14. The CDR3 has 20 residues. Germline V gene lookup returns CDR1 SGHTA and CDR2 FQGTGA. The CDR3 sequence: CASSLLEASGRLPNTGELFF. DNA for the CDR3: TGTGCCAGCAGCTTACTTGAAGCTAGCGGGAGACTCCCCAACACCGGGGAGCTGTTTTTT.

The J gene is TRBJ1-5, the V gene TRBV28, with D perhaps TRBD1 (5 bases). This CDR3 contains 12 residues. Germline loops: CDR1 MDHEN, CDR2 SYDVKM. V was shortened by 8 bases and J by 7 bases, with 12 bases between the two germline ends. This CDR3 is CASGVGTQPQHF. DNA for the CDR3: TGTGCCAGCGGGGTGGGGACGCAGCCCCAGCATTTT.

The chain couples TRBV6-5 to TRBJ2-7, with 11 bases lining up with TRBD2. Germline-derived CDR1 and CDR2 are MNHEY and SVGAGI. The CDR3 is 16 amino acids. V lost 2 bases to trimming and J lost 6 bases; unmatched junction nucleotides: 9. For the CDR3, the DNA is TGTGCCAGCAGTTACGTTAGCGGGAGGGCCAGTCTCGAGCAGTACTTC. Its protein product is CASSYVSGRASLEQYF.

The chain combines TRBV28 with TRBJ2-7; D ambiguous. The CDR3 runs to 14 residues. V lost 4 bases and J lost 6, with 16 bases in between. Germline CDR1 reads MDHEN; CDR2 reads SYDVKM. The CDR3 DNA reads TGTGCCAGCAGTTCTTACTCAGCGTTGGTCGAGCAGTACTTC. As protein: CASSSYSALVEQYF.

Many counts were recorded for this clonotype. The rearrangement uses TRBV20-1 and TRBJ1-1; D not certain. Germline CDR1 and CDR2: DFQATT and SNEGSKA (reference sequence). V shed 4 bases and J shed 1 base, with 16 bases lying between them. CDR3 length: 15 amino acids. The CDR3 sequence is CSATLIFPGNTEAFF. The CDR3 bases are TGCAGTGCTACCCTCATATTTCCGGGGAACACTGAAGCTTTCTTT.

The chain joins TRBV7-8 to TRBJ1-5; D ambiguous. The V and J ends lost 2 bases and 4 bases respectively, with 6 bases between them. CDR1 and CDR2 from the germline V gene are SGHVS and FQNEAQ. The CDR3 spans 13 residues. The CDR3 DNA follows: TGTGCCAGCAGCTTATTCGCGAATCAGCCCCAGCATTTT. It translates to CASSLFANQPQHF.

This chain joins TRBV6-5 and TRBJ1-2, with D perhaps matching TRBD1 (5 bases). The ends were cut back, 2 bases at V and 8 bases at J, with 12 bases in the middle. The germline CDR1 and CDR2 sequences are MNHEY and SVGAGI. There are 13 residues in the CDR3. For the CDR3, the DNA is TGTGCCAGCAGTTACGGGGCAGGTTACGGCTACACCTTC. Residues: CASSYGAGYGYTF.

The rearrangement links TRBV7-6 to TRBJ1-1; perhaps TRBD1 as D (5 bases). Germline-derived CDR1 and CDR2 are SGHVS and FNYEAQ. Trimming cost V 5 bases and J 1 base, with 8 bases left between them. The CDR3 is 13 amino acids. The CDR3 reads CASSGAGNTEAFF. In DNA form, the CDR3 reads TGTGCCAGCAGCGGGGCGGGGAACACTGAAGCTTTCTTT.

This clonotype was counted many times. The chain has TRBV12-3 or TRBV12-4 and TRBJ2-5, with TRBD2 identical over 9 bases. V was pared by 6 bases and J by 7 bases, with 12 bases of the junction left unmatched. The CDR3 covers 15 residues. The CDR3 sequence is CASSPPRGRGGTQYF. DNA for the CDR3: TGTGCCAGCAGCCCGCCACGCGGGAGGGGTGGGACCCAGTACTTC.

V is TRBV20-1 and J is TRBJ2-5; D is ambiguous. Looked up from germline, CDR1 is DFQATT and CDR2 is SNEGSKA (reference sequence). V was shortened by 3 bases and J by 3 bases, with 8 bases between the two germline ends. This CDR3 contains 12 residues. CDR3 sequence: CSASWLEETQYF. The CDR3 region has the DNA TGCAGTGCTAGTTGGTTAGAAGAGACCCAGTACTTC.

The chain couples TRBV12-3 or TRBV12-4 to TRBJ2-7, with 9 positions matching TRBD1. V lost 7 bases and J lost 6; bases outside the gene matches: 10. CDR3 length equals 14 residues. The CDR3 DNA reads TGTGCCAGCAAACCGGGACAGGGAGTTTTCGAGCAGTACTTC. Translation gives CASKPGQGVFEQYF.

This clonotype appeared many times. The chain links TRBV7-9 to TRBJ2-7, with D possibly being TRBD1 (5 bases). Germline CDR1 is SEHNR and CDR2 is FQNEAQ (reference sequence). There are 12 residues in the CDR3. V dropped 5 bases and J dropped 7 bases, with 12 bases sitting between them. CDR3 amino acids: CASSPGFREQYF. Written as DNA, the CDR3 is TGTGCCAGCAGCCCAGGGTTTCGGGAGCAGTACTTC.

This clonotype was counted many times. The genes are TRBV15 and TRBJ2-7; D is unclear. The germline V gene encodes CDR1 LNHNV and CDR2 YYDKDF (reference sequence). The ends were cut back, 0 bases at V and 3 bases at J, with 9 bases in the middle. This CDR3 region has 14 residues. CDR3 in amino acids: CATSRERAIYEQYF. As DNA, the CDR3 is TGTGCCACCAGCAGAGAACGAGCAATCTACGAGCAGTACTTC.

This clonotype was detected many times. DNA for the CDR3: TGCGCCAGCAGAATAGCGGGAGGCCTACGCTACGAGCAGTACTTC. This encodes CASRIAGGLRYEQYF. The gene calls are TRBV5-1 and TRBJ2-7; TRBD2 aligns across 10 bases. CDR1 SGHRS and CDR2 YFSETQ come from the germline V gene. After removal of 5 bases from V and 3 bases from J, the junction contained 8 bases not matched to a gene. The CDR3 has 15 residues.

This clonotype was detected many times. V is TRBV9 and J is TRBJ2-2; D is tentatively TRBD1 or TRBD2 (5 bases each). CDR1 and CDR2 from the germline V gene are SGDLS and YYNGEE. V was cut by 0 bases and J by 6 bases, with 12 bases left in between. The CDR3 length is 15 residues. The CDR3 bases are TGTGCCAGCAGCGTAGACACGGGGCCCCCCGGGGAGCTGTTTTTT. It translates to CASSVDTGPPGELFF. Full variable domain (outside the CDR3, taken from reference TRBV9 and TRBJ2-2): DSGVTQTPKHLITATGQRVTLRCSPRSGDLSVYWYQQSLDQGLQFLIQYYNGEERAKGNILERFSAQQFPDLHSELNLSSLELGDSALYFCASSVDTGPPGELFFGEGSRLTVL.

This clonotype showed up many times. The V gene is TRBV4-2, the J gene TRBJ1-2, with D perhaps TRBD1 (5 bases). Germline CDR1 and CDR2: LGHNA and YNFKEQ. Trimming stripped 0 bases from V and 7 bases from J, with 15 bases between. The CDR3 extends over 15 amino acids. Written as DNA, the CDR3 is TGTGCCAGCAGCCAAGAGGTCTCCCAGGGTTCTGGCTACACCTTC. It is translated as CASSQEVSQGSGYTF.

The genes are TRBV29-1 and TRBJ2-7; 9 nucleotides line up with TRBD1. This CDR3 has 13 amino acids. Germline V CDR1 and CDR2: SQVTM, ANQGSEA. With V trimmed by 7 bases and J by 3 bases, 7 bases remained unmatched. This chain's CDR3 is CSGGGQGNYEQYF. The CDR3 bases are TGCAGCGGTGGGGGACAGGGAAACTACGAGCAGTACTTC.

This clonotype was found many times. This chain connects TRBV12-3 or TRBV12-4 to TRBJ2-5; no firm D call. This CDR3 region has 13 residues. V lost 2 bases and J lost 5, with 9 bases in between. CDR3 amino acids: CASSLQQSETQYF. The CDR3 DNA sequence: TGTGCCAGCAGTTTACAACAATCCGAGACCCAGTACTTC.

There are many counts of this clonotype. This chain uses TRBV6-1 with TRBJ2-7; 9 bases map to TRBD2. CDR1 is MNHNS and CDR2 is SASEGT in the germline V gene. CDR3 size: 15 residues. After removal of 7 bases from V and 5 bases from J, the junction contained 12 bases not matched to a gene. This CDR3 reads CASTTSGPLWNEQYF. CDR3 bases: TGTGCCAGCACAACTAGCGGGCCTCTATGGAACGAGCAGTACTTC.

This clonotype was detected many times. The chain employs TRBV19 and TRBJ1-1; weak D call: TRBD1 (5 bases). V was cut by 3 bases and J by 6 bases, with 11 bases left in between. The CDR3 consists of 13 residues. Per germline, CDR1 LNHDA and CDR2 SQIVND (reference sequence). For the CDR3, the DNA is TGTGCCAGTAGTATGGGGGTGGGGCCTGAAGCTTTCTTT. Its translation is CASSMGVGPEAFF.

This clonotype showed up many times. This chain joins TRBV20-1 and TRBJ2-7; 8 nucleotides match TRBD2. The germline V gene encodes CDR1 DFQATT and CDR2 SNEGSKA (reference sequence). The CDR3 contains 12 residues. With V trimmed by 6 bases and J by 7 bases, 8 bases remained unmatched. The CDR3 sequence: CSAPGLAWEQYF. The CDR3 nucleotides read TGCAGTGCCCCCGGACTAGCATGGGAGCAGTACTTC.

The gene calls are TRBV12-3 or TRBV12-4 and TRBJ2-2; D remains ambiguous. V gave up 5 bases and J gave up 5 bases, with 12 bases separating them. There are 14 residues in the CDR3. The DNA of the CDR3 is TGTGCCAGCAGTCTAGGCGTACTTACCGGGGAGCTGTTTTTT. Translation gives CASSLGVLTGELFF.

This clonotype was counted ten times or more. V gene TRBV2 combines with J gene TRBJ2-4; D is unclear. V dropped 7 bases and J dropped 1 base, with 11 bases sitting between them. Germline CDR1 SNHLY, CDR2 FYNNEI. This CDR3 is built from 14 residues. The CDR3 DNA is TGTGCCAGCACTAACACTGGGGCCAAAAACATTCAGTACTTC. Translation: CASTNTGAKNIQYF.

This clonotype was seen ten or more times. V usage is TRBV7-2 and J usage is TRBJ1-6; TRBD1 might be the D (5 bases). Trimming cost V 0 bases and J 8 bases, with 8 bases left between them. The CDR3 runs 14 residues. Per the germline V gene, CDR1 is SGHTA and CDR2 is FQGNSA. CDR3 amino acids: CASSLAVRDSPLHF. CDR3 DNA sequence: TGTGCCAGCAGCTTAGCGGTCAGGGATTCACCCCTCCACTTT.

In this sample, this clonotype turned up many times. Here the CDR3 reads CASSLTPQGKTQYF. The DNA for the CDR3 is TGTGCCAGCAGCTTAACCCCACAGGGGAAGACCCAGTACTTC. V is TRBV11-2 and J is TRBJ2-5; 7 nucleotides agree with TRBD1. The CDR3 sequence is 14 residues long. From germline, CDR1 is SGHAT and CDR2 FQNNGV. The V gene end was trimmed by 2 bases and the J gene end by 6 bases; junction bases not matched to a gene: 6.

The chain employs TRBV19 and TRBJ2-7, with 10 bases matching TRBD2. Germline V CDR1 and CDR2: LNHDA, SQIVND (reference sequence). Germline trimming cut 5 bases from V and 7 bases from J; bases unmatched to any gene: 14. CDR3 length: 16 amino acids. CDR3 DNA sequence: TGTGCCAGTAGTTCCGTTCGGGTAGCGGGAGGCGAAGAGCAGTACTTC. It codes for CASSSVRVAGGEEQYF.

The V gene is TRBV30, the J gene TRBJ1-2, with TRBD1 as a possible D gene (6 bases). The CDR3 totals 12 residues. V lost 4 bases to trimming and J lost 4 bases, with 10 bases between them. CDR1 and CDR2 from the germline V gene are GTSNPN and SVGIG (reference sequence). In DNA form, the CDR3 reads TGTGCCTGGAATGACAGGCGCTATGGCTACACCTTC. It specifies CAWNDRRYGYTF. Full variable domain (remainder filled in from reference TRBV30 and TRBJ1-2): SQTIHQWPATLVQPVGSPLSLECTVEGTSNPNLYWYRQAAGRGLQLLFYSVGIGQISSEVPQNLSASRPQDRQFILSSKKLLLSDSGFYLCAWNDRRYGYTFGSGTRLTVV.